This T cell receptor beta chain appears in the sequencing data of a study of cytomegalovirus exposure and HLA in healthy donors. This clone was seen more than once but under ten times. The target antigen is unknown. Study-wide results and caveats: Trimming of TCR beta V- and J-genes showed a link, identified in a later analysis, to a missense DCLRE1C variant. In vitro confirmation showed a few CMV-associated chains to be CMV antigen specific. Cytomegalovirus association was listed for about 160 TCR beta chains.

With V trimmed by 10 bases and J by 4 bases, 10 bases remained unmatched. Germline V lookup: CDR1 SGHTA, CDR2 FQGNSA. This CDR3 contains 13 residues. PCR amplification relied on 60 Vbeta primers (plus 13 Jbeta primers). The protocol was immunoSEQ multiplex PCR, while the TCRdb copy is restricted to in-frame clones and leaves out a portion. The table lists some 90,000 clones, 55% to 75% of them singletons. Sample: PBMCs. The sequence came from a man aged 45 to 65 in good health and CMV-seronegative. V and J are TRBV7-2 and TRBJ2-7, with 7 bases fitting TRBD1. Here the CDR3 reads CATGRGQNYEQYF. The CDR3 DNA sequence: TGTGCCACCGGCCGGGGACAGAATTACGAGCAGTACTTC.